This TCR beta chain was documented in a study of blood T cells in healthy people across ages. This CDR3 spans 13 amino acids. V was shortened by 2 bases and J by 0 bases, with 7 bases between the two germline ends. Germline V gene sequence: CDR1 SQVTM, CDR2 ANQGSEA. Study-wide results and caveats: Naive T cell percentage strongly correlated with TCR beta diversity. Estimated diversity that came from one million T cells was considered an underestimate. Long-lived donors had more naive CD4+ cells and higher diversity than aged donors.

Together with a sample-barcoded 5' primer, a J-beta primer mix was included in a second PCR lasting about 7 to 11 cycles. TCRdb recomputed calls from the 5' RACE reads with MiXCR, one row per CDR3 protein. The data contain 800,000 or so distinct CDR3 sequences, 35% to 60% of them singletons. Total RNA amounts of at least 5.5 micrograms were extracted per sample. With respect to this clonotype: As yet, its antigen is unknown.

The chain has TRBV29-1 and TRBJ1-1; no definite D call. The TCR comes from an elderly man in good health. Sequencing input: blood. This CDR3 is CSVEWAMNTEAFF. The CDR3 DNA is TGCAGCGTTGAATGGGCCATGAACACTGAAGCTTTCTTT. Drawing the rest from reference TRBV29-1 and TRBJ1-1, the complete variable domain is SAVISQKPSRDICQRGTSLTIQCQVDSQVTMMFWYRQQPGQSLTLIATANQGSEATYESGFVIDKFPISRPNLTFSTLTVSNMSPEDSSIYLCSVEWAMNTEAFFGQGTRLTVV.